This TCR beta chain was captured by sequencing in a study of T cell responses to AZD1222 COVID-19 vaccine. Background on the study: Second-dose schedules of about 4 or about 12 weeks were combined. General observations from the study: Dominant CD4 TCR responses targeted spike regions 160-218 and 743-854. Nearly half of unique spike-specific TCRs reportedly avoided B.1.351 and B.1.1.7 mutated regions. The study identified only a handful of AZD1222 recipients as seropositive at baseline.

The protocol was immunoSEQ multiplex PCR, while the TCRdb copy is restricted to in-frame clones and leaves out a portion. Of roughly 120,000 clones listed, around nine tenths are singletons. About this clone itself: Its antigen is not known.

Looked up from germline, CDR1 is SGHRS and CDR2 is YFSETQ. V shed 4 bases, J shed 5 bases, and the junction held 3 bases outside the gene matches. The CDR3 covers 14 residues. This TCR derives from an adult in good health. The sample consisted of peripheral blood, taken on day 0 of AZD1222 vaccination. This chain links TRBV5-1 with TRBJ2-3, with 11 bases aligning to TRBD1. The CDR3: CASSLGQGGDTQYF. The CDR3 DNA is TGCGCCAGCAGCCTGGGACAGGGGGGAGATACGCAGTATTTT.